These 29 T cell receptor beta chains share one sample of origin, sequenced in a study of cytomegalovirus exposure and HLA in healthy donors. Use of 60 Vbeta and 13 Jbeta primers characterized the PCR. Here immunoSEQ multiplex PCR was the method, and the copy in TCRdb shows in-frame clones only, minus some. The data contain 150,000 to 200,000 clones, more than 75% of them singletons. The sample comprised PBMCs. The origin of the receptors is a male donor in good health and CMV-seronegative.

V usage is TRBV7-2 and J usage is TRBJ2-5, with 10 bases matching TRBD1. Germline values: CDR1 SGHTA, CDR2 FQGNSA. CDR3 length: 14 residues. V was pared by 4 bases and J by 4 bases, with 3 bases of the junction left unmatched. The DNA of the CDR3 is TGTGCCAGCAGCTCCGACAGGGGGCTAGAGACCCAGTACTTC. Residues: CASSSDRGLETQYF.

V and J are TRBV5-4 and TRBJ2-7; TRBD1 agrees at 11 bases. The CDR3 covers 15 residues. Germline V lookup: CDR1 SGHNT, CDR2 YYREEE (reference sequence). Losses at the gene ends were 0 bases for V and 3 bases for J; bases not matched to a gene: 2. The CDR3 is CASSLVGTGGYEQYF. The CDR3 DNA follows: TGTGCCAGCAGCTTGGTAGGGACAGGGGGCTACGAGCAGTACTTC.

This clone has more than one count but fewer than ten. V and J are TRBV2 and TRBJ2-7; 7 nucleotides agree with TRBD2. The ends lost 6 bases at V and 7 bases at J; junction bases unmatched: 6. From germline, CDR1 is SNHLY and CDR2 FYNNEI. The CDR3 spans 12 residues. In nucleotides, the CDR3 is TGTGCCAGCAGACGGTTGGGGGGGGAGCAGTACTTC. This gives the protein CASRRLGGEQYF.

V gene TRBV5-4 combines with J gene TRBJ2-5; 12 bases fit TRBD2. CDR1 is SGHNT, CDR2 YYREEE, per germline (reference sequence). The CDR3 loop spans 16 amino acids. The V gene end was trimmed by 1 base and the J gene end by 7 bases; junction bases not matched to a gene: 8. The chain's CDR3 is CASSLSASGGAGTQYF. CDR3 sequence (DNA): TGTGCCAGCAGCTTGTCCGCTAGCGGGGGGGCTGGGACCCAGTACTTC.

This chain uses TRBV7-2 with TRBJ2-3; 7 nucleotides agree with TRBD2. This CDR3 comprises 15 residues. Germline CDR1 and CDR2: SGHTA and FQGNSA. The V gene end was trimmed by 6 bases and the J gene end by 4 bases; junction bases not matched to a gene: 10. The CDR3 here is CASRSSGEGSDTQYF. Written as DNA, the CDR3 is TGTGCCAGCAGGAGCAGCGGGGAGGGTTCAGATACGCAGTATTTT.

The V call is TRBV10-3, the J call TRBJ1-1; the D gene is possibly TRBD1 (5 bases). In germline, CDR1 is ENHRY, CDR2 SYGVKD. Trimming shortened V by 3 bases and J by 7 bases, and 9 bases separated the two germline ends. The CDR3 extends over 12 amino acids. The CDR3 sequence: CAISETTGEAFF. As DNA, the CDR3 is TGTGCCATCAGTGAAACTACAGGTGAAGCTTTCTTT.

This chain links TRBV4-3 with TRBJ2-3, with a weak D call TRBD2 (6 bases). The CDR3 totals 16 residues. Germline values: CDR1 LGHNA, CDR2 YSLEER. V lost 0 bases, J lost 2 bases, and 12 bases lay in between. CDR3 residues: CASSQEWDSVTDTQYF. The CDR3 region has the DNA TGCGCCAGCAGCCAAGAATGGGACTCAGTCACAGATACGCAGTATTTT.

V gene TRBV4-3 combines with J gene TRBJ2-1, with TRBD1 matching over 11 bases. This CDR3 has 15 residues. Germline CDR1 is LGHNA and CDR2 is YSLEER. V lost 5 bases, J lost 7 bases, and 7 bases stayed unmatched. DNA of the CDR3: TGCGCCAGCAGCTCCGGGACAGGGGGTCTTAATGAGCAGTTCTTC. This codes for CASSSGTGGLNEQFF.

The chain links TRBV28 to TRBJ2-7; 11 bases match TRBD2. The length of the CDR3 is 16 residues. In germline, CDR1 is MDHEN, CDR2 SYDVKM. J was trimmed by 7 bases and V by 3 bases; bases with no gene match: 11. CDR3 in amino acids: CASSFAIAGGPREQYF. The CDR3 nucleotides read TGTGCCAGCAGTTTTGCTATAGCGGGAGGGCCGCGGGAGCAGTACTTC.

This sequence joins TRBV7-2 and TRBJ1-5, with D possibly matching TRBD1 (5 bases). This CDR3 has 15 amino acids. Trimming took off 5 bases at V and 0 bases at J, with 11 bases between the two ends. The germline gives CDR1 SGHTA, CDR2 FQGNSA. CDR3 sequence reads: CASSRDRVSNQPQHF. CDR3 in DNA: TGTGCCAGCAGCCGAGACAGAGTTAGCAATCAGCCCCAGCATTTT.

The chain uses TRBV6-4 and TRBJ1-2, with 11 bases lining up with TRBD1. V was clipped by 4 bases and J by 8 bases; unmatched bases: 9. Germline loops: CDR1 MRHNA, CDR2 SNTAGT. The CDR3 has 15 residues. The CDR3 DNA sequence: TGTGCCAGCAGTGGCGGACAGGGGGCAATCGGAGGCTACACCTTC. Protein sequence: CASSGGQGAIGGYTF.

CDR3 region: CASSWGGENYGYTF. The CDR3 nucleotides are TGCGCCAGCAGCTGGGGGGGGGAAAACTATGGCTACACCTTC. The chain couples TRBV5-1 to TRBJ1-2; a weak D match, TRBD1 (5 bases). This CDR3 has 14 amino acids. V lost 3 bases, J lost 2 bases, and 11 bases lay in between. CDR1 is SGHRS, CDR2 YFSETQ, per germline.

The chain is built from TRBV7-2 and TRBJ2-7, with 11 bases identical to TRBD2. The length of the CDR3 is 15 residues. Germline lookup yields CDR1 SGHTA and CDR2 FQGNSA. V trimming: 8 bases; J trimming: 0 bases; junction bases outside the gene matches: 6. The CDR3 protein is CASSQLAGDSYEQYF. The CDR3 nucleotides read TGTGCCAGCTCCCAACTAGCGGGAGACTCCTACGAGCAGTACTTC.

This rearrangement joins TRBV5-1 to TRBJ2-2; 7 nucleotides match TRBD1. This CDR3 has 15 amino acids. The V gene's germline CDR1 is SGHRS and CDR2 YFSETQ. V trimming: 0 bases; J trimming: 4 bases; junction bases outside the gene matches: 3. The CDR3 DNA is TGCGCCAGCAGCTTGGACAGGGGATCCACCGGGGAGCTGTTTTTT. It codes for CASSLDRGSTGELFF.

V gene TRBV7-9 combines with J gene TRBJ2-1; TRBD1 agrees at 9 bases. Germline V gene sequence: CDR1 SEHNR, CDR2 FQNEAQ (reference sequence). This CDR3 region has 15 residues. After removal of 4 bases from V and 7 bases from J, the junction contained 8 bases not matched to a gene. The CDR3 bases are TGTGCCAGCAGCTCGCCCGGGACAGGGATGAATGAGCAGTTCTTC. Its translation is CASSSPGTGMNEQFF. Looking up the rest from reference TRBV7-9 and TRBJ2-1 gives the full variable domain: DTGVSQNPRHKITKRGQNVTFRCDPISEHNRLYWYRQTLGQGPEFLTYFQNEAQLEKSRLLSDRFSAERPKGSFSTLEIQRTEQGDSAMYLCASSSPGTGMNEQFFGPGTRLTVL.

J is TRBJ2-3 and V is TRBV6-1; tentatively, D is TRBD1 (5 bases). Germline V gene sequence: CDR1 MNHNS, CDR2 SASEGT. The V end was cut by 0 bases, the J end by 5 bases, with 12 bases between. The CDR3 runs 15 residues. This CDR3 reads CASSEALQGVDTQYF. The CDR3 DNA reads TGTGCCAGCAGTGAAGCGTTGCAGGGTGTAGATACGCAGTATTTT.

The V and J genes are TRBV28 and TRBJ1-2; D possibly corresponds to TRBD1 (5 bases). This CDR3 has 14 residues. The V gene's germline CDR1 is MDHEN and CDR2 SYDVKM. The V end was cut by 4 bases, the J end by 0 bases, with 9 bases between. This chain's CDR3 is CASSSGQANYGYTF. The CDR3, as DNA: TGTGCCAGCAGTTCCGGACAAGCTAACTATGGCTACACCTTC.

The CDR3 sequence: CASKKQDSGNTIYF. DNA of the CDR3: TGTGCCAGTAAGAAACAGGATTCAGGAAACACCATATATTTT. The chain carries TRBV19 and TRBJ1-3; a possible D gene is TRBD1 (5 bases). The V end was cut by 7 bases, the J end by 4 bases, with 14 bases between. Germline assignment: CDR1 LNHDA and CDR2 SQIVND (reference sequence). The CDR3 sequence is 14 residues long.

The chain is built from TRBV28 and TRBJ2-5; 13 bases match TRBD2. The trim removed 4 bases at V and 3 bases at J, leaving 5 bases unmatched. Germline V gene lookup returns CDR1 MDHEN and CDR2 SYDVKM. This CDR3 spans 16 amino acids. The DNA of the CDR3 is TGTGCCAGCAGTTCCCCCGGGACTAGCGGGAAAGAGACCCAGTACTTC. Translation: CASSSPGTSGKETQYF.

The rearrangement links TRBV6-1 to TRBJ2-7, with unresolved D. The CDR3 contains 15 residues. Trimming stripped 1 base from V and 2 bases from J, with 12 bases between. CDR1 and CDR2 (germline): MNHNS, SASEGT. The CDR3 here is CASSEEPSTAYEQYF. The CDR3 DNA follows: TGTGCCAGCAGTGAAGAACCTTCTACGGCCTACGAGCAGTACTTC.

The rearrangement links TRBV7-2 to TRBJ2-7; possibly TRBD1 for D (6 bases). From germline, CDR1 is SGHTA and CDR2 FQGNSA. CDR3 length: 14 amino acids. The ends were cut back, 5 bases at V and 6 bases at J, with 17 bases in the middle. The CDR3 bases are TGTGCCAGCAGCGCATCGGTATGGGGGCGCGAGCAGTACTTC. It specifies CASSASVWGREQYF.

CDR3 nucleotide sequence: TGTGCCAGCAGTTCGGCAGGGATTGTTACCTACAATGAGCAGTTCTTC. This sequence encodes CASSSAGIVTYNEQFF. V and J are TRBV28 and TRBJ2-1, with D possibly matching TRBD1 (5 bases). CDR1 and CDR2 (germline): MDHEN, SYDVKM. Trimming removed 4 bases at V and 2 bases at J, with 15 bases between. This CDR3 is built from 16 residues. Combining the CDR3 with reference TRBV28 and TRBJ2-1 gives the whole variable domain DVKVTQSSRYLVKRTGEKVFLECVQDMDHENMFWYRQDPGLGLRLIYFSYDVKMKEKGDIPEGYSVSREKKERFSLILESASTNQTSMYLCASSSAGIVTYNEQFFGPGTRLTVL.

Ten or more counts support this clone. The genes are TRBV4-3 and TRBJ1-4; D not certain. Germline V lookup: CDR1 LGHNA, CDR2 YSLEER. The CDR3 totals 13 residues. Trimming stripped 0 bases from V and 5 bases from J, with 4 bases between. The chain's CDR3 is CASSQDRNEKLFF. The CDR3 bases are TGCGCCAGCAGCCAAGACAGGAATGAAAAACTGTTTTTT.

This chain links TRBV18 with TRBJ2-1, with 9 bases identical to TRBD2. With V trimmed by 0 bases and J by 8 bases, 2 bases remained unmatched. The CDR3 consists of 14 residues. Per germline, CDR1 KGHSH and CDR2 LQKENI. CDR3 loop: CASSPPGLADEQFF. The CDR3 bases are TGTGCCAGCTCACCACCGGGACTAGCCGATGAGCAGTTCTTC.

The chain uses TRBV4-2 and TRBJ2-5; TRBD2 matches at 10 bases. The ends lost 1 base at V and 0 bases at J; junction bases unmatched: 5. The CDR3 loop spans 17 amino acids. Germline V gene data show CDR1 as LGHNA and CDR2 as YNFKEQ. The CDR3 loop reads CASSQVGTSAYQETQYF. CDR3 sequence (DNA): TGTGCCAGCAGCCAAGTAGGGACTAGCGCGTACCAAGAGACCCAGTACTTC.

The rearrangement uses TRBV30 and TRBJ2-4; 12 bases are shared with TRBD2. The CDR3 sequence is 13 residues long. Germline CDR1 reads GTSNPN; CDR2 reads SVGIG (reference sequence). With V trimmed by 7 bases and J by 6 bases, 4 bases remained unmatched. CDR3 residues: CASTLAGGNIQYF. CDR3 coding DNA: TGTGCCTCGACACTAGCGGGAGGAAACATTCAGTACTTC.

The rearrangement links TRBV5-1 to TRBJ2-3; a possible D gene is TRBD2 (7 bases). V lost 2 bases and J 3 bases, leaving 10 bases between the germline ends. From germline, CDR1 is SGHRS and CDR2 YFSETQ. The CDR3 sequence is 14 residues long. The CDR3 region has the DNA TGCGCCAGCAGCTTAGAGGGGGGGACAGATACGCAGTATTTT. It specifies CASSLEGGTDTQYF.

This sequence joins TRBV6-5 and TRBJ2-7; 8 bases line up with TRBD1. J lost 5 bases, V lost 1 base, and 4 bases had no gene match. The CDR3 is 14 residues long. The germline V gene encodes CDR1 MNHEY and CDR2 SVGAGI. CDR3 coding DNA: TGTGCCAGCAGTTACTTGACAGGGGAGGACGAGCAGTACTTC. Protein sequence: CASSYLTGEDEQYF.

This clone was recorded a few times. This chain's CDR3 is CASSHRSNQPQHF. The DNA of the CDR3 is TGTGCCAGCAGCCACAGGAGCAATCAGCCCCAGCATTTT. This rearrangement joins TRBV28 to TRBJ1-5; maybe TRBD1 (5 bases). This CDR3 has 13 residues. V lost 6 bases, J lost 1 base, and 7 bases lay in between. Germline V gives CDR1 MDHEN, CDR2 SYDVKM.